The 16 T cell receptor beta chains presented below share a single source sample, sequenced in a study of cytomegalovirus exposure and HLA in healthy donors. The PCR used 60 Vbeta and 13 Jbeta primers. Sequenced by immunoSEQ multiplex PCR; TCRdb stores in-frame clones only, minus some. Here the sample spans around 150,000 clones, almost 85% being singletons. The sample taken for sequencing was PBMCs. These receptors were taken from a man under 40 in good health and CMV-seropositive.

J is TRBJ1-4 and V is TRBV28, with 7 bases that match TRBD1. Per germline, CDR1 MDHEN and CDR2 SYDVKM. The CDR3 loop spans 14 amino acids. The junction had 3 bases not matched to a gene; V was cut back by 4 bases and J by 4 bases. The CDR3 region has the DNA TGTGCCAGCAGTTGGCAGGGGGTTAATGAAAAACTGTTTTTT. Translated, it gives CASSWQGVNEKLFF.

The V gene is TRBV7-6, the J gene TRBJ2-3; D is perhaps TRBD2 (6 bases). V was clipped by 3 bases and J by 4 bases, with 14 bases between them. The CDR3 has 15 amino acids. Germline V gene data show CDR1 as SGHVS and CDR2 as FNYEAQ. CDR3 sequence (DNA): TGTGCCAGCAGCTTGTTTTCCGGGAGCGCAGATACGCAGTATTTT. Residues: CASSLFSGSADTQYF.

This chain joins TRBV28 and TRBJ1-3; 7 nucleotides align to TRBD1. This CDR3 comprises 15 residues. Germline V CDR1 and CDR2: MDHEN, SYDVKM. After removal of 3 bases from V and 0 bases from J, the junction contained 2 bases not matched to a gene. CDR3 protein: CASSFWDSSGNTIYF. CDR3 DNA sequence: TGTGCCAGCAGTTTTTGGGACAGCTCTGGAAACACCATATATTTT.

This chain joins TRBV28 and TRBJ2-3; 7 bases align to TRBD2. Germline CDR1 and CDR2: MDHEN and SYDVKM. This CDR3 has 15 amino acids. With V trimmed by 5 bases and J by 3 bases, 8 bases remained unmatched. The CDR3 nucleotides are TGTGCCAGCAGTCACATAGCGGGTCGTACAGATACGCAGTATTTT. Residues: CASSHIAGRTDTQYF.

The chain uses TRBV28 and TRBJ2-6; possible D gene TRBD1, 5 bases. This CDR3 has 19 amino acids. Per germline, CDR1 MDHEN and CDR2 SYDVKM. The V end lost 1 base, the J end lost 0 bases, and 16 bases lay between the germline ends. This CDR3 reads CASSLFLGDSHSGANVLTF. The CDR3 bases are TGTGCCAGCAGTTTATTCCTAGGTGACAGCCACTCTGGGGCCAACGTCCTGACTTTC.

This clone was counted only a few times. The chain carries TRBV19 and TRBJ2-7, with a tentative D call TRBD1 (6 bases). The CDR3 runs 13 residues. Trimming left V 5 bases short and J 6 bases short, with 14 bases between. Germline V gene data show CDR1 as LNHDA and CDR2 as SQIVND (reference sequence). The CDR3 coding sequence is TGTGCCAGTAGTTCCCGGACAGAAACCGAGCAGTACTTC. Translating gives CASSSRTETEQYF.

This clone was seen only once. Additional DNA sequences in this sample encode the identical CDR3. The chain recombines TRBV11-1 with TRBJ2-7; D not resolved. The ends were cut back, 5 bases at V and 0 bases at J, with 2 bases in the middle. The CDR3 totals 11 residues. Germline assignment: CDR1 SGHAT and CDR2 FQDESV (reference sequence). The DNA of the CDR3 is TGTGCCAGCAGCCGCTCCTACGAGCAGTACTTC. It yields the protein CASSRSYEQYF. The entire variable domain, with the rest obtained from reference TRBV11-1 and TRBJ2-7, is as follows: EAEVAQSPRYKITEKSQAVAFWCDPISGHATLYWYRQILGQGPELLVQFQDESVVDDSQLPKDRFSAERLKGVDSTLKIQPAELGDSAMYLCASSRSYEQYFGPGTRLTVT.

The chain uses TRBV30 and TRBJ2-1; D is uncertain. CDR1 is GTSNPN and CDR2 is SVGIG in the germline V gene (reference sequence). Trimming shortened V by 1 base and J by 3 bases, and 10 bases separated the two germline ends. The CDR3 is 14 amino acids. CDR3 protein: CAWSAGGIYNEQFF. CDR3 nucleotide sequence: TGTGCCTGGAGTGCCGGCGGCATCTACAATGAGCAGTTCTTC.

This chain joins TRBV19 and TRBJ1-2; 9 nucleotides agree with TRBD1. This CDR3 comprises 14 residues. Germline V gives CDR1 LNHDA, CDR2 SQIVND (reference sequence). V gave up 3 bases and J gave up 6 bases; unmatched junction bases: 5. The CDR3 DNA follows: TGTGCCAGTAGTATCACCGGGACAGGGAATGGCTACACCTTC. Its translation is CASSITGTGNGYTF.

V usage is TRBV19 and J usage is TRBJ2-7; 7 positions match TRBD1. The CDR3 is 13 amino acids. Germline CDR1 LNHDA, CDR2 SQIVND (reference sequence). Trimming cost V 3 bases and J 2 bases; bases outside gene matches: 1. CDR3 residues: CASSMDRTYEQYF. CDR3 nucleotide sequence: TGTGCCAGTAGTATGGACAGGACCTACGAGCAGTACTTC.

This clone came up a few times. The chain couples TRBV28 to TRBJ1-1; the D is unclear. V lost 7 bases and J lost 6, with 15 bases in between. Germline CDR1 is MDHEN and CDR2 is SYDVKM. The CDR3 covers 13 residues. CDR3 nucleotides: TGTGCCAGCACCTTCCGCCCGGGGTCTGAAGCTTTCTTT. Translation: CASTFRPGSEAFF.

V and J are TRBV19 and TRBJ1-1, with unresolved D. This CDR3 comprises 16 residues. The ends were cut back, 7 bases at V and 2 bases at J, with 20 bases in the middle. Germline lookup yields CDR1 LNHDA and CDR2 SQIVND (reference sequence). CDR3 nucleotide sequence: TGTGCCAGTACCCTTACTTCCGGGAGAGGAAACACTGAAGCTTTCTTT. Translating it yields CASTLTSGRGNTEAFF.

The chain combines TRBV19 with TRBJ2-1, with a weak D call TRBD2 (6 bases). Germline V gives CDR1 LNHDA, CDR2 SQIVND (reference sequence). The V end was cut by 1 base, the J end by 6 bases, with 10 bases between. This CDR3 region has 14 residues. The CDR3 loop is CASSIGRGPNEQFF. The DNA for the CDR3 is TGTGCCAGTAGTATAGGGCGGGGACCCAATGAGCAGTTCTTC.

The rearrangement uses TRBV4-2 and TRBJ1-5, with D maybe TRBD1 (6 bases). Trimming took off 0 bases at V and 7 bases at J, with 16 bases between the two ends. The CDR3 sequence is 16 residues long. Per the germline V gene, CDR1 is LGHNA and CDR2 is YNFKEQ. The CDR3 spells CASSQDIGGGGQPQHF. CDR3 nucleotides: TGTGCCAGCAGCCAAGATATTGGGGGGGGCGGGCAGCCCCAGCATTTT.

V gene TRBV6-5 combines with J gene TRBJ1-2; D is uncertain. The CDR3 has 13 residues. Between the trimmed V and J ends, which lost 4 bases and 8 bases, there was a span of 14 bases. Germline CDR1 is MNHEY and CDR2 is SVGAGI. The CDR3 region has the DNA TGTGCCAGCAGTTTTGATCCCACGGGGGGCTACACCTTC. It yields the protein CASSFDPTGGYTF.

The chain couples TRBV6-6 to TRBJ1-1; TRBD1 matches at 10 bases. V lost 8 bases to trimming and J lost 3 bases; unmatched junction nucleotides: 3. There are 13 residues in the CDR3. Per germline, CDR1 MNHNY and CDR2 SVGAGI (reference sequence). CDR3 bases: TGTGCCAGCTCGGACAGGGGGGACACTGAAGCTTTCTTT. This codes for CASSDRGDTEAFF.